Each of the 24 T cell receptor beta chains below was sequenced from the same sample in a study of beta chain features in type 1 diabetes. The sequenced template was cDNA made from the entire isolated RNA. This table comes from immunoSEQ multiplex PCR, and its TCRdb copy is limited to in-frame clones, with some not included. The data contain 630,000 or so clones, around 15% of them singletons. Regarding the study as a whole: The study found moderately but significantly shorter TCRB CDR3s in all four CD4+ subsets of Type 1 diabetes patients.

Their antigen targets remain unknown. Sequencing used naive CD4+ T cells from blood. The source of these receptors is a man younger than 30 with type 1 diabetes.

This clone was seen a few times. The chain is built from TRBV5-1 and TRBJ2-1; D gene ambiguous. Trimming stripped 0 bases from V and 5 bases from J, with 12 bases between. Germline-derived CDR1 and CDR2 are SGHRS and YFSETQ. This CDR3 is 15 amino acids long. The CDR3 loop is CASSLGPTTNNEQFF. As DNA, the CDR3 is TGCGCCAGCAGCTTGGGACCGACAACTAACAATGAGCAGTTCTTC.

As for this clone: The same CDR3 arises from other DNA sequences in this sample as well. This chain uses TRBV7-2 with TRBJ2-7; 7 positions agree with TRBD1. V lost 5 bases, J lost 0 bases, and 4 bases stayed unmatched. There are 14 residues in the CDR3. Germline V CDR1 and CDR2: SGHTA, FQGNSA. The DNA for the CDR3 is TGTGCCAGCAGCCTCCGGGACAGCTCCTACGAGCAGTACTTC. Translated, it gives CASSLRDSSYEQYF.

V and J are TRBV18 and TRBJ2-6; unclear D gene. V shed 1 base and J shed 1 base, with 8 bases lying between them. Germline loops: CDR1 KGHSH, CDR2 LQKENI. CDR3 length: 16 residues. The CDR3 spells CASSPLDNSGANVLTF. The CDR3 DNA reads as TGTGCCAGCTCACCACTTGATAATTCTGGGGCCAACGTCCTGACTTTC.

V is TRBV7-2 and J is TRBJ2-2, with D hard to call. The CDR3 totals 14 residues. V was clipped by 6 bases and J by 7 bases, with 15 bases between them. The V gene's germline CDR1 is SGHTA and CDR2 FQGNSA. The CDR3 DNA reads as TGTGCCAGCAGGTCCGGGCCTCGTGACGGGGAGCTGTTTTTT. Amino acids: CASRSGPRDGELFF.

This clone was picked up a small number of times. V is TRBV7-8 and J is TRBJ2-2; D remains ambiguous. This CDR3 has 12 amino acids. Trimming stripped 1 base from V and 6 bases from J, with 3 bases between. CDR1 SGHVS and CDR2 FQNEAQ come from the germline V gene. The CDR3 spells CASSLVPGELFF. CDR3 nucleotide sequence: TGTGCCAGCAGCTTAGTACCCGGGGAGCTGTTTTTT.

The chain couples TRBV28 to TRBJ1-6; D call uncertain. Per germline, CDR1 MDHEN and CDR2 SYDVKM. The CDR3 is made up of 15 amino acids. Trimming pared 8 bases from V and 0 bases from J, leaving 11 bases between. In nucleotides, the CDR3 is TGTGCCAGCCGAGGCGGGAGCTCCTATAATTCACCCCTCCACTTT. It yields the protein CASRGGSSYNSPLHF.

The table lists this clone with a few counts. This chain connects TRBV7-9 to TRBJ1-1; no reliable D call. The CDR3 consists of 13 residues. V shed 5 bases and J shed 3 bases, with 10 bases lying between them. CDR1 and CDR2 from the germline V gene are SEHNR and FQNEAQ (reference sequence). Here the CDR3 DNA reads TGTGCCAGCAGCCGCGAATGGGACACTGAAGCTTTCTTT. Its translation: CASSREWDTEAFF. Full variable domain (outside the CDR3, taken from reference TRBV7-9 and TRBJ1-1): DTGVSQNPRHKITKRGQNVTFRCDPISEHNRLYWYRQTLGQGPEFLTYFQNEAQLEKSRLLSDRFSAERPKGSFSTLEIQRTEQGDSAMYLCASSREWDTEAFFGQGTRLTVV.

The chain joins TRBV18 to TRBJ2-1, with 11 bases fitting TRBD1. The ends lost 3 bases at V and 0 bases at J; junction bases unmatched: 4. The germline V gene has CDR1 KGHSH and CDR2 LQKENI. This CDR3 is built from 17 residues. CDR3 loop: CASSPGQGVRSYNEQFF. CDR3 sequence (DNA): TGTGCCAGCTCACCGGGACAGGGGGTTCGCTCCTACAATGAGCAGTTCTTC.

This clone was counted a few times. The chain employs TRBV5-1 and TRBJ1-2; possibly TRBD1 for D (5 bases). The ends were cut back, 4 bases at V and 8 bases at J, with 21 bases in the middle. Germline-derived CDR1 and CDR2 are SGHRS and YFSETQ. The CDR3 has 15 residues. CDR3 coding DNA: TGCGCCAGCAGCATCAACCCGCCCGGGGACGGAGGCTACACCTTC. It encodes CASSINPPGDGGYTF.

This clone occurred a few times. The V gene is TRBV10-3, the J gene TRBJ2-2; 14 positions match TRBD2. The CDR3 spans 18 residues. V shed 7 bases and J 5 bases; nucleotides not matched to a gene: 12. The germline CDR1 and CDR2 sequences are ENHRY and SYGVKD. The CDR3 region is CAITNKGTSGSVTGELFF. The CDR3, as DNA: TGTGCCATCACCAATAAAGGGACTAGCGGGAGTGTTACCGGGGAGCTGTTTTTT.

A word on this clone: The same CDR3 can be traced to other DNA sequences in this sample. CDR3 amino acids: CASSLAGGQFF. CDR3 bases: TGTGCCAGCAGCTTAGCGGGGGGGCAGTTCTTC. V and J are TRBV7-2 and TRBJ2-1; D is possibly TRBD2 (6 bases). The CDR3 length is 11 residues. Trimming pared 0 bases from V and 12 bases from J, leaving 6 bases between. The germline CDR1 and CDR2 sequences are SGHTA and FQGNSA.

This clone was seen only a few times. One end of the junction is discordant with germline, which a read error may explain. The chain combines TRBV20-1 with TRBJ2-1; 7 bases are a match to TRBD2. Per germline, CDR1 DFQATT and CDR2 SNEGSKA (reference sequence). CDR3 length equals 11 residues. The chain's CDR3 is CSAQRLAGSVF. DNA of the CDR3: TGCAGTGCTCAACGACTAGCTGGTTCTGTCTTC.

As for this clone: Other DNA variants within this sample encode the same CDR3. The rearrangement uses TRBV18 and TRBJ2-7; D call uncertain. CDR1 is KGHSH and CDR2 is LQKENI in the germline V gene. The CDR3 is 13 amino acids. Between the trimmed V and J ends, which lost 2 bases and 0 bases, there was a span of 5 bases. In DNA form, the CDR3 reads TGTGCCAGCTCACCAGGCAGCTCCTACGAGCAGTACTTC. This translates into CASSPGSSYEQYF.

The chain employs TRBV27 and TRBJ2-5; D ambiguous. Per the germline V gene, CDR1 is MNHEY and CDR2 is SMNVEV (reference sequence). CDR3 length equals 16 residues. The ends were cut back, 5 bases at V and 0 bases at J, with 16 bases in the middle. The CDR3 loop reads CASSPRRVGNQETQYF. CDR3 in DNA: TGTGCCAGCAGTCCCCGCCGAGTAGGCAACCAAGAGACCCAGTACTTC.

In its sample, this clone was seen a few times. The genes are TRBV4-1 and TRBJ1-1; D is uncertain. The CDR3 consists of 16 residues. The V end lost 6 bases, the J end lost 0 bases, and 17 bases lay between the germline ends. Germline CDR1 is MGHRA and CDR2 is YSYEKL. CDR3 region: CASRSVLVFLNTEAFF. DNA of the CDR3: TGCGCCAGCAGGTCAGTTCTGGTGTTCCTGAACACTGAAGCTTTCTTT.

The chain has TRBV6-4 and TRBJ2-1; the D gene is possibly TRBD2 (6 bases). CDR3 length: 14 amino acids. Deletions cut 0 bases from V and 6 bases from J, with 9 bases between. In germline, CDR1 is MRHNA, CDR2 SNTAGT. DNA of the CDR3: TGTGCCAGCAGTGACTCGGGGGGAGTCAATGAGCAGTTCTTC. Its protein product is CASSDSGGVNEQFF.

This clone was detected a few times. This sequence joins TRBV30 and TRBJ2-5; D gene unclear. In germline, CDR1 is GTSNPN, CDR2 SVGIG (reference sequence). V lost 7 bases and J 5 bases, leaving 11 bases between the germline ends. This CDR3 comprises 11 residues. The CDR3 DNA reads as TGTGCCTCCGGTTACGGCGAGACCCAGTACTTC. This translates into CASGYGETQYF.

The chain recombines TRBV5-1 with TRBJ2-5, with TRBD1 matching over 9 bases. The CDR3 is 15 residues long. The germline V gene encodes CDR1 SGHRS and CDR2 YFSETQ. Unmatched junction bases numbered 5, after V lost 0 bases and J lost 5 bases. CDR3: CASSLGTGAAETQYF. The CDR3 DNA follows: TGCGCCAGCAGCTTGGGGACAGGGGCGGCGGAGACCCAGTACTTC.

This clone was seen more than once but under ten times. The DNA of the CDR3 is TGTGCCTGGAGCGTACAGGGGGCTGAGTTCTTC. Translated, it gives CAWSVQGAEFF. The chain recombines TRBV30 with TRBJ2-1, with 9 positions matching TRBD1. There are 11 residues in the CDR3. V was pared by 3 bases and J by 14 bases, with 5 bases of the junction left unmatched. Germline V gives CDR1 GTSNPN, CDR2 SVGIG (reference sequence). Based on the CDR3 plus reference TRBV30 and TRBJ2-1, the full variable domain is SQTIHQWPATLVQPVGSPLSLECTVEGTSNPNLYWYRQAAGRGLQLLFYSVGIGQISSEVPQNLSASRPQDRQFILSSKKLLLSDSGFYLCAWSVQGAEFFGPGTRLTVL.

This clone was seen a handful of times. The chain links TRBV30 to TRBJ1-5, with a tentative D call TRBD1 (6 bases). This CDR3 is 17 amino acids long. Germline CDR1 GTSNPN, CDR2 SVGIG (reference sequence). V lost 4 bases to trimming and J lost 0 bases, with 19 bases between them. This chain's CDR3 is CAWTQAQGRFSNQPQHF. CDR3 nucleotides: TGTGCCTGGACCCAGGCCCAGGGGAGGTTTAGCAATCAGCCCCAGCATTTT.

This chain joins TRBV7-2 and TRBJ2-3; TRBD1 or TRBD2 may be the D gene (5 bases each). V dropped 4 bases and J dropped 6 bases, with 14 bases sitting between them. The length of the CDR3 is 14 residues. Germline CDR1 SGHTA, CDR2 FQGNSA. In DNA form, the CDR3 reads TGTGCCAGCAGCTCGAAACTAGGGGCGGATACGCAGTATTTT. It yields the protein CASSSKLGADTQYF.

The V gene is TRBV21-1, the J gene TRBJ2-4; TRBD1 reflects the table's D call only, with no check against the DNA. TRBV21-1 is a pseudogene segment. This CDR3 is 17 amino acids long. The CDR3 coding sequence is TGTGCCAGCAGCACATCAACAAGGGGTCTAGCCAAAAACATTCAGTACTTC. Its protein is CASSTSTRGLAKNIQYF.

This clone was seen only a few times. The chain uses TRBV2 and TRBJ2-1, with a possible D match to TRBD2 (6 bases). The CDR3 is 13 amino acids. With 7 bases removed from V and 4 bases from J, the gap between germline ends came to 11 bases. From germline, CDR1 is SNHLY and CDR2 FYNNEI. In nucleotides, the CDR3 is TGTGCCAGCATTCGGGACTTGTACAATGAGCAGTTCTTC. This sequence encodes CASIRDLYNEQFF.

This clone was seen a handful of times. V usage is TRBV12-5 and J usage is TRBJ2-1; D perhaps matches TRBD1 (6 bases). CDR1 is LGHNT, CDR2 FRNRAP, per germline. The germline V and J ends were trimmed by 1 base and 5 bases, with 18 bases remaining between them. This CDR3 has 17 residues. The CDR3 DNA reads as TGTGCTAGTGGTTTGGCCCATAACGCAGGGGATAACAATGAGCAGTTCTTC. As protein: CASGLAHNAGDNNEQFF.